This TCR beta chain stems from a study of OX40 agonist ivuxolimab in advanced cancers. Concerning the study at large: Ivuxolimab was a fully human IgG2 agonistic monoclonal antibody targeting the costimulatory receptor OX40 (CD134). Intravenous ivuxolimab was administered to patients every 2 weeks at six dose levels: 0.01, 0.1, 0.3, 1.5, 3 and 10 mg/kg. Of the approximately 50 dose-escalation patients, hepatocellular carcinoma was present in around 20, melanoma in approximately 15, renal cell carcinoma in 9 and head and neck cancer in 9. In the dose-escalation cohort, around four fifths of patients were male, and the mean age was approximately 64 years, with a range of 23 to 79. Patients were allowed to have had prior anti-PD-1, anti-PD-L1 or anti-CTLA-4 therapy, and 40% of the dose-escalation patients had been treated with checkpoint inhibitors. Partial responses occurred in three dose-escalation patients, of whom one had hepatocellular carcinoma and two had cutaneous melanoma. The point of sequencing TCRbeta in the periphery was to test whether ivuxolimab changed TCR sequence diversity and drove clonal T-cell expansion. The paper covers the monotherapy dose-escalation part of the phase I ivuxolimab trial, which included N ≈ 50 patients.

From cysteine to phenylalanine, the CDR3 is 14 amino acids long. CDR3 DNA is the only sequence kept; it has 42 bases, read in frame from the first base. Ends trimmed: V by 9 bases, J by 5 bases; bases unmatched to a gene: 6. The germline V gene provides CDR1 WSHSY and CDR2 SAAADI. On this clone itself: Which antigen it targets is not known. Per-nucleotide qualities are absent, and no much larger clonotype sits a single base away.

Genomic DNA was extracted from sorted cells for sequencing of the TCRbeta CDR3 region. The immunoSEQ Assay was used for sequencing of TCRbeta CDR3 regions. Sourced from immuneACCESS, this table was stored by TCRdb with only in-frame sequences that have V and J called. A share of the clones is absent; for the studies checked, an unresolved V gene accounts for under half, and the remainder has no known explanation. Recorded for this sample are about 42,000 clones; 70% to 90% of them occurred a single time. Of the sample, 13% is held by the ten largest clones. The trial excluded patients who had a history of autoimmune disease or who were on systemic immunosuppression. Peripheral blood for TCR sequencing was collected from all dose cohorts at baseline, on cycle 4 day 1, and on cycle 7 day 1. The samples were taken from a phase I, first-in-human, multicenter, open-label dose-escalation trial of ivuxolimab. Adults with locally advanced or metastatic melanoma, renal cell, hepatocellular, or head and neck squamous cell carcinoma were enrolled in the trial. Before TCR sequencing, CD4+ T cells and CD8+ T cells were sorted from peripheral blood as separate populations.

The research as a whole found: After ivuxolimab, more expanded clones were found on average in CD8+ T cells than in CD4+ T cells. In the 0.1-3.0 mg/kg groups, partial responders had among the lowest normalized peripheral clonal expansion, particularly in CD8+ T cells. Low levels of normalized T-cell clonal expansion were also seen in some patients who did not respond. At doses of 0.1 to 3.0 mg/kg, clonal expansion of both CD4+ and CD8+ T cells in blood was seen between baseline and week 6. Antigen specificity was not determined for the clonally expanded peripheral T cells.

This TCR was sampled from an adult with an advanced solid tumor such as melanoma, head and neck, liver or kidney cancer. Sequencing used CD4+ or CD8+ T cells sorted from blood, obtained in a trial of the OX40 agonist ivuxolimab. The receptor chain draws on TRBV10-2 and TRBJ2-3; a stretch of 12 junction bases matches TRBD2. The DNA sequence is TGCGCCAGTTGGACTAGCGGGACTAAAGATACGCAGTATTTT. Protein translation: CASWTSGTKDTQYF.